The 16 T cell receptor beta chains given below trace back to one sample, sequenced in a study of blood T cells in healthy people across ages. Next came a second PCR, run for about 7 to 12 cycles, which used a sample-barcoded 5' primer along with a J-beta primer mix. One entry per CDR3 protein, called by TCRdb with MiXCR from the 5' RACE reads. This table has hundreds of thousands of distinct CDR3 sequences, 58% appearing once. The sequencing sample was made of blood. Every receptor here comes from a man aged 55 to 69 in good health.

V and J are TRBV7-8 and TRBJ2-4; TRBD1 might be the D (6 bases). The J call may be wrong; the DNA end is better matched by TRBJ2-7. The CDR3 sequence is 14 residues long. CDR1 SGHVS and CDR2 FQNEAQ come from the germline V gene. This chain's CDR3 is CASSLSGHPYEQYF. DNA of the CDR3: TGTGCCAGCAGCTTATCGGGACACCCATACGAGCAGTACTTC.

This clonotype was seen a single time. This chain's CDR3 is CASSLGSGRTSGANVLTF. The CDR3 DNA reads TGTGCCAGCAGCTTAGGGTCGGGCCGCACCTCTGGGGCCAACGTCCTGACTTTC. This chain links TRBV13 with TRBJ2-6; D gene uncertain. The CDR3 totals 18 residues. With 0 bases removed from V and 0 bases from J, the gap between germline ends came to 12 bases. Germline V CDR1 and CDR2: PRHDT, FYEKMQ (reference sequence). Supplemented by reference TRBV13 and TRBJ2-6, the full variable domain reads AAGVIQSPRHLIKEKRETATLKCYPIPRHDTVYWYQQGPGQDPQFLISFYEKMQSDKGSIPDRFSAQQFSDYHSELNMSSLELGDSALYFCASSLGSGRTSGANVLTFGAGSRLTVL.

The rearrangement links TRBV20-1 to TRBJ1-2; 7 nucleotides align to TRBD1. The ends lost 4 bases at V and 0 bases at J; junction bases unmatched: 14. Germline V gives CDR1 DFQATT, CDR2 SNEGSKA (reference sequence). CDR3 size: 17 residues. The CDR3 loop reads CSAMARGQRSSNYGYTF. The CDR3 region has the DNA TGCAGTGCTATGGCGAGGGGACAGAGGTCTTCTAACTATGGCTACACCTTC.

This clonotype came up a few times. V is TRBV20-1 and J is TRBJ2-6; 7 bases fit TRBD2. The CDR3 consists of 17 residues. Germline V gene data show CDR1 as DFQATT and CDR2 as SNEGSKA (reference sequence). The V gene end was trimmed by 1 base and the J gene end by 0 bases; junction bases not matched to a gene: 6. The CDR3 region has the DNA TGCAGTGCTAGAGGGGGGGGATACCTCTCTGGGGCCAACGTCCTGACTTTC. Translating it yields CSARGGGYLSGANVLTF.

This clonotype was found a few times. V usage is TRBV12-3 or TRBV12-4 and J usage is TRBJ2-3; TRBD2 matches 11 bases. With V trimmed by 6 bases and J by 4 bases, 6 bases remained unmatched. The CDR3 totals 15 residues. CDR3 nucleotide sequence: TGTGCCAGCAGCAATAGCGGGGGGGCTTCAGATACGCAGTATTTT. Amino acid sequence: CASSNSGGASDTQYF.

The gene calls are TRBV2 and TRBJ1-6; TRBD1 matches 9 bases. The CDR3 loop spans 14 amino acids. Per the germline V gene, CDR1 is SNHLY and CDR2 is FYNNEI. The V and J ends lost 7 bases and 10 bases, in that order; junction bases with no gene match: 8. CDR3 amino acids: CASIGDRASSPLHF. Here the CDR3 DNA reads TGTGCCAGCATCGGGGACAGGGCAAGCTCACCCCTCCACTTT.

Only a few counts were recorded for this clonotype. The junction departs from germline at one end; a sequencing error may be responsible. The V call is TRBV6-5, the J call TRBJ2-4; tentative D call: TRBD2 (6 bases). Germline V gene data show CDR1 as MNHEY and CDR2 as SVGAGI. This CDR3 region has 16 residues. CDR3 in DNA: TGTGCCAGCAGCTACTCCTTGGGACTAGCCAAAAACATTCAGTACTTC. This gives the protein CASSYSLGLAKNIQYF.

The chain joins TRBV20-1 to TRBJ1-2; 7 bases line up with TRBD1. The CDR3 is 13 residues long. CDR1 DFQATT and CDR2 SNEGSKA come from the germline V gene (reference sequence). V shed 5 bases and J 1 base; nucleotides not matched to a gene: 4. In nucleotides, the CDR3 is TGCAGTGCTTGGGACAGTCTTAACTATGGCTACACCTTC. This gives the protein CSAWDSLNYGYTF.

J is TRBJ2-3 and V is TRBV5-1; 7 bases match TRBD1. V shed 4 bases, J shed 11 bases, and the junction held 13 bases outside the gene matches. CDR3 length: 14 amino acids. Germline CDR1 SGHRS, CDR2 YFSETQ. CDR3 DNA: TGCGCCAGCAGCCCCGGGGCAGGGGGAGTGGAGCAGTATTTT. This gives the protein CASSPGAGGVEQYF.

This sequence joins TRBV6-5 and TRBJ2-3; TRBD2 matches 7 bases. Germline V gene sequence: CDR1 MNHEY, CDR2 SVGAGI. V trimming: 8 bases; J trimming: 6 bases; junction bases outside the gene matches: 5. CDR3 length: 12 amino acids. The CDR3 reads CASAGTTDTQYF. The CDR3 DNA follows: TGTGCCAGCGCCGGGACTACCGATACGCAGTATTTT.

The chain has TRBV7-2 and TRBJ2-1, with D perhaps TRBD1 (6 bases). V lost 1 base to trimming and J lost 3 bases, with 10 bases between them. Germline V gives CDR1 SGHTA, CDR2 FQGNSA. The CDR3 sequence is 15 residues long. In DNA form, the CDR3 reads TGTGCCAGCAGCTTAGACCAACAGGGCTACAATGAGCAGTTCTTC. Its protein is CASSLDQQGYNEQFF.

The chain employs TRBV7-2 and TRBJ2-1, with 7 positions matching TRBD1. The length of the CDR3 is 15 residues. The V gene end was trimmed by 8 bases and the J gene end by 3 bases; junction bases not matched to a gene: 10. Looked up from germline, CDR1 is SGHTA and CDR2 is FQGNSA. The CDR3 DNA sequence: TGTGCCAGCTTCGTTGGCCAGGGGGTCTACAATGAGCAGTTCTTC. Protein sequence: CASFVGQGVYNEQFF.

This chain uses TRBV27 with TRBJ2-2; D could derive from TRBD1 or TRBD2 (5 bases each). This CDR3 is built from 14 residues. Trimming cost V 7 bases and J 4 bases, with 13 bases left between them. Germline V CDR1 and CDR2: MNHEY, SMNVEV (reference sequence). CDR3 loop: CASKLGPSTGELFF. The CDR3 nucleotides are TGTGCCAGCAAACTGGGACCGAGCACCGGGGAGCTGTTTTTT.

The CDR3 protein is CAISEGTATYEQYF. The CDR3 nucleotides read TGTGCCATCAGTGAGGGGACGGCTACCTACGAGCAGTACTTC. This chain joins TRBV10-3 and TRBJ2-7; D might be TRBD1 or TRBD2, each matching 5 bases. The V and J ends lost 2 bases and 2 bases respectively, with 10 bases between them. Germline V gives CDR1 ENHRY, CDR2 SYGVKD. The length of the CDR3 is 14 residues.

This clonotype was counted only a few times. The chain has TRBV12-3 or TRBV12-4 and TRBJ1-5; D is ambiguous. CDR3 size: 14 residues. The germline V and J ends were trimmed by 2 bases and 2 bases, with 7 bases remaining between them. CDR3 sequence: CASSLLVGNQPQHF. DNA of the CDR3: TGTGCCAGCAGTTTATTAGTGGGCAATCAGCCCCAGCATTTT.

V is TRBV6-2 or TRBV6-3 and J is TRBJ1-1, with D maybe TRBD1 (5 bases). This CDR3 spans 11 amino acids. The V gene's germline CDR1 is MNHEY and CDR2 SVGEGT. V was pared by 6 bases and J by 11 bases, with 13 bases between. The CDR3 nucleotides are TGTGCCAGCAGATACCAGGGAGTGGCTTTCTTT. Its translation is CASRYQGVAFF.